The 32 T cell receptor beta chains in this list originate from one sample, sequenced in a study of long-term antiretroviral therapy in people with HIV. Runs used v3.0 of the immunoSEQ assay and were done at survey level. The repertoire was sequenced with immunoSEQ multiplex PCR; TCRdb's copy has only in-frame clones and lacks some. This table holds 30,000 or so clones, 85% to 95% found once. The input for sequencing was unsorted PBMCs, taken around 6.3 years after starting antiretroviral therapy. The source is a middle-aged woman with HIV.

The V gene is TRBV7-6, the J gene TRBJ1-2; 7 bases map to TRBD1. CDR1 SGHVS and CDR2 FNYEAQ come from the germline V gene. The V and J ends lost 0 bases and 3 bases, in that order; junction bases with no gene match: 4. The CDR3 runs to 15 residues. CDR3 sequence: CASSLAGQSHYGYTF. The CDR3 DNA sequence: TGTGCCAGCAGCTTAGCGGGACAGTCCCACTATGGCTACACCTTC. Combining the CDR3 with reference TRBV7-6 and TRBJ1-2 gives the whole variable domain GAGVSQSPRYKVTKRGQDVALRCDPISGHVSLYWYRQALGQGPEFLTYFNYEAQQDKSGLPNDRFSAERPEGSISTLTIQRTEQRDSAMYRCASSLAGQSHYGYTFGSGTRLTVV.

The chain links TRBV7-2 to TRBJ2-5, with D unresolved. The length of the CDR3 is 15 residues. Trimming removed 4 bases at V and 1 base at J, with 13 bases between. Germline V gives CDR1 SGHTA, CDR2 FQGNSA. The CDR3 bases are TGTGCCAGCAGCTCCCGAGGTAGGGTCCAAGAGACCCAGTACTTC. Translating it yields CASSSRGRVQETQYF.

The chain has TRBV5-8 and TRBJ2-3, with 7 bases identical to TRBD2. The CDR3 has 15 residues. With V trimmed by 9 bases and J by 4 bases, 14 bases remained unmatched. Germline lookup yields CDR1 SGHTS and CDR2 YDEGEE. The CDR3 sequence: CATTYGSGVSDTQYF. As DNA, the CDR3 is TGTGCCACCACTTACGGAAGCGGGGTCTCAGATACGCAGTATTTT.

This chain's CDR3 is CAIIGLDGTYEQYF. DNA of the CDR3: TGTGCCATCATTGGGTTGGACGGTACATACGAGCAGTACTTC. The genes are TRBV10-3 and TRBJ2-7; D not resolved. The CDR3 is made up of 14 amino acids. Trimming took 7 bases from V and 4 from J, leaving 17 bases between them. Germline CDR1 ENHRY, CDR2 SYGVKD.

This chain connects TRBV5-1 to TRBJ1-2; no definite D call. Per the germline V gene, CDR1 is SGHRS and CDR2 is YFSETQ. Trimming removed 0 bases at V and 4 bases at J, with 10 bases between. This CDR3 contains 14 residues. The CDR3: CASSLASGPYGYTF. The CDR3 nucleotides are TGCGCCAGCAGCTTGGCCAGCGGGCCCTATGGCTACACCTTC.

The rearrangement links TRBV6-5 to TRBJ2-7; the match to TRBD2 covers 7 bases. V trimming: 6 bases; J trimming: 0 bases; junction bases outside the gene matches: 8. Per the germline V gene, CDR1 is MNHEY and CDR2 is SVGAGI. The CDR3 is 15 amino acids. CDR3 nucleotides: TGTGCCAGCAGGCCCTGGGAGGGAAGCTCCTACGAGCAGTACTTC. Translation gives CASRPWEGSSYEQYF.

This clone was seen a single time. The chain carries TRBV2 and TRBJ1-2, with TRBD1 matching over 8 bases. The CDR3 contains 15 residues. Per germline, CDR1 SNHLY and CDR2 FYNNEI. The ends lost 5 bases at V and 0 bases at J; junction bases unmatched: 5. The CDR3 sequence is CASSPGQAPNYGYTF. CDR3 nucleotide sequence: TGTGCCAGCAGTCCGGGACAGGCACCTAACTATGGCTACACCTTC.

The V call is TRBV7-9, the J call TRBJ1-1; a weak D match, TRBD1 (6 bases). Germline V gives CDR1 SEHNR, CDR2 FQNEAQ (reference sequence). This CDR3 comprises 11 residues. The ends were cut back, 5 bases at V and 8 bases at J, with 9 bases in the middle. The CDR3 nucleotides are TGTGCCAGCAGCGAAACAGGGGAAGCTTTCTTT. Translated, it gives CASSETGEAFF.

This rearrangement joins TRBV5-4 to TRBJ2-7, with D tentatively TRBD2 (6 bases). Germline loops: CDR1 SGHNT, CDR2 YYREEE (reference sequence). V was cut by 4 bases and J by 2 bases, with 13 bases left in between. This CDR3 comprises 14 residues. The DNA for the CDR3 is TGTGCCAGCAGCGCCCCGGGGGTAACCTACGAGCAGTACTTC. It is translated as CASSAPGVTYEQYF.

A single count supports this clone. This chain connects TRBV18 to TRBJ1-4; D is ambiguous. Germline V gene lookup returns CDR1 KGHSH and CDR2 LQKENI. Trimming left V 2 bases short and J 4 bases short, with 5 bases between. The CDR3 totals 13 residues. CDR3 residues: CASSPGFNEKLFF. The CDR3 DNA reads as TGTGCCAGCTCACCAGGGTTTAATGAAAAACTGTTTTTT.

J is TRBJ1-2 and V is TRBV19; 10 nucleotides match TRBD1. The J segment lost 11 bases and the V segment lost 3 bases, leaving 9 bases of the junction unmatched. CDR1 LNHDA and CDR2 SQIVND come from the germline V gene (reference sequence). The CDR3 spans 14 residues. The CDR3 nucleotides are TGTGCCAGTAGTATTGCCGCGGGACAGGGGCTATACACCTTC. Protein sequence: CASSIAAGQGLYTF.

The chain couples TRBV4-2 to TRBJ1-1; 8 nucleotides line up with TRBD1. The CDR3 extends over 16 amino acids. The germline V gene has CDR1 LGHNA and CDR2 YNFKEQ. V shed 1 base and J 3 bases; nucleotides not matched to a gene: 7. The CDR3 region has the DNA TGTGCCAGCAGCCAAGGTTCAGGGGGCGCTGACACTGAAGCTTTCTTT. This sequence encodes CASSQGSGGADTEAFF.

The J gene is TRBJ1-2, the V gene TRBV6-5, with a tentative D call TRBD1 (5 bases). Germline CDR1 and CDR2: MNHEY and SVGAGI. V was trimmed by 0 bases and J by 5 bases, leaving 16 bases between them. CDR3 length equals 16 residues. Here the CDR3 DNA reads TGTGCCAGCAGTTACTCGCGTACGGGGGGTGGGTATGGCTACACCTTC. Its protein is CASSYSRTGGGYGYTF.

The chain couples TRBV7-8 to TRBJ2-5, with TRBD2 matching over 10 bases. The germline gives CDR1 SGHVS, CDR2 FQNEAQ. The CDR3 spans 17 residues. Trimming at V came to 5 bases and at J to 4 bases, leaving 13 bases not matched to a gene. The CDR3 DNA follows: TGTGCCAGCAGCCCCGTTGGGAGCGGGGGGGCCGTAGAGACCCAGTACTTC. This translates into CASSPVGSGGAVETQYF.

The chain has TRBV7-2 and TRBJ2-7; D gene uncertain. This CDR3 has 15 residues. The ends were cut back, 2 bases at V and 2 bases at J, with 13 bases in the middle. Germline loops: CDR1 SGHTA, CDR2 FQGNSA. The CDR3 region is CASSLYPGSAYEQYF. For the CDR3, the DNA is TGTGCCAGCAGCTTATACCCGGGCAGCGCCTACGAGCAGTACTTC.

The genes are TRBV6-1 and TRBJ2-6; no definite D call. The germline CDR1 and CDR2 sequences are MNHNS and SASEGT. V lost 2 bases, J lost 1 base, and 9 bases lay in between. The CDR3 runs 16 residues. DNA of the CDR3: TGTGCCAGCAGTGAATACGGAGCATCTGGGGCCAACGTCCTGACTTTC. Its translation is CASSEYGASGANVLTF.

This chain uses TRBV7-3 with TRBJ2-1; D perhaps matches TRBD1 (6 bases). Germline CDR1 SGHTA, CDR2 FQGTGA. V was trimmed by 2 bases and J by 1 base, leaving 9 bases between them. The CDR3 spans 15 residues. The CDR3 DNA reads TGTGCCAGCAGCTTAGGGCAGGGGTCCTACAATGAGCAGTTCTTC. Translation: CASSLGQGSYNEQFF.

The rearrangement joins TRBV6-5 to TRBJ2-5; D is unresolved. Deletions cut 1 base from V and 4 bases from J, with 13 bases between. Looked up from germline, CDR1 is MNHEY and CDR2 is SVGAGI. The CDR3 has 15 amino acids. CDR3 loop: CASSYLGRKGETQYF. CDR3 bases: TGTGCCAGCAGTTACTTGGGCCGGAAGGGAGAGACCCAGTACTTC.

This sequence joins TRBV10-1 and TRBJ2-5; D call uncertain. V gave up 0 bases and J gave up 1 base, with 12 bases separating them. The germline CDR1 and CDR2 sequences are WNHNN and SYGVQD (reference sequence). This CDR3 spans 16 amino acids. The CDR3 region has the DNA TGCGCCAGCAGTGAGTCGTTAGACACCGGCCAAGAGACCCAGTACTTC. It translates to CASSESLDTGQETQYF.

The chain couples TRBV30 to TRBJ1-1; 10 bases are a match to TRBD1. This CDR3 contains 13 residues. Per the germline V gene, CDR1 is GTSNPN and CDR2 is SVGIG (reference sequence). V shed 6 bases and J 3 bases; nucleotides not matched to a gene: 4. The CDR3 bases are TGTGCCTGCCAGGACAGGGGGTACACTGAAGCTTTCTTT. Amino acids: CACQDRGYTEAFF.

The count of this clone is one. The CDR3: CASSLGLAGGINSYEQYF. CDR3 DNA: TGTGCCAGCAGTCTCGGACTAGCGGGGGGAATTAACTCCTACGAGCAGTACTTC. The V call is TRBV7-2, the J call TRBJ2-7; 14 nucleotides agree with TRBD2. The CDR3 totals 18 residues. Trimming cost V 6 bases and J 0 bases; bases outside gene matches: 10. CDR1 is SGHTA, CDR2 FQGNSA, per germline.

This clone was observed once. The rearrangement joins TRBV15 to TRBJ2-5; D is ambiguous. The CDR3 has 12 residues. Germline CDR1 and CDR2: LNHNV and YYDKDF (reference sequence). V dropped 3 bases and J dropped 7 bases, with 9 bases sitting between them. This chain's CDR3 is CATSSRVVTQYF. The DNA of the CDR3 is TGTGCCACCAGCAGTAGAGTAGTGACCCAGTACTTC. The full variable domain, its missing parts supplied by reference TRBV15 and TRBJ2-5, is DAMVIQNPRYQVTQFGKPVTLSCSQTLNHNVMYWYQQKSSQAPKLLFHYYDKDFNNEADTPDNFQSRRPNTSFCFLDIRSPGLGDTAMYLCATSSRVVTQYFGPGTRLLVL.

The CDR3 DNA follows: TGTGCCAGCAGCCCACGGACAGGGTTCACTGAAGCTTTCTTT. Protein: CASSPRTGFTEAFF. This chain links TRBV7-8 with TRBJ1-1; 8 positions match TRBD1. The germline V gene has CDR1 SGHVS and CDR2 FQNEAQ. With V trimmed by 5 bases and J by 4 bases, 6 bases remained unmatched. The CDR3 extends over 14 amino acids.

This rearrangement joins TRBV25-1 to TRBJ1-1; 7 bases fit TRBD1. The CDR3 extends over 12 amino acids. Unmatched junction bases numbered 11, after V lost 8 bases and J lost 11 bases. Germline assignment: CDR1 MGHDK and CDR2 SYGVNS. The CDR3 sequence is CASSTGVRRAFF. The CDR3 DNA follows: TGTGCCAGCTCCACAGGGGTTCGGAGGGCTTTCTTT.

The rearrangement links TRBV19 to TRBJ2-1; 11 bases are a match to TRBD2. J lost 9 bases, V lost 1 base, and 5 bases had no gene match. Germline CDR1 is LNHDA and CDR2 is SQIVND (reference sequence). CDR3 length: 15 amino acids. DNA for the CDR3: TGTGCCAGTAGTATAGTAGCGGGGGGGCCCCCTGAGCAGTTCTTC. Protein sequence: CASSIVAGGPPEQFF. The variable domain in full, completed from reference TRBV19 and TRBJ2-1, reads DGGITQSPKYLFRKEGQNVTLSCEQNLNHDAMYWYRQDPGQGLRLIYYSQIVNDFQKGDIAEGYSVSREKKESFPLTVTSAQKNPTAFYLCASSIVAGGPPEQFFGPGTRLTVL.

The CDR3 DNA reads TGCGCCAGCAGCCAAGGTGTTCAGGGGGCCTACGAGCAGTACTTC. Its protein product is CASSQGVQGAYEQYF. The V gene is TRBV4-1, the J gene TRBJ2-7, with 7 bases lining up with TRBD1. The germline gives CDR1 MGHRA, CDR2 YSYEKL. The CDR3 totals 15 residues. After removal of 1 base from V and 2 bases from J, the junction contained 5 bases not matched to a gene.

The chain uses TRBV4-1 and TRBJ2-7, with 10 positions matching TRBD1. This CDR3 is 16 amino acids long. V dropped 1 base and J dropped 1; count of bases not matched to a gene: 4. Germline CDR1 and CDR2: MGHRA and YSYEKL. The CDR3 DNA sequence: TGCGCCAGCAGCCAAGTAGCGGGACAGGGGTCCTACGAGCAGTACTTC. This sequence encodes CASSQVAGQGSYEQYF.

The V call is TRBV19, the J call TRBJ1-5; a weak D match, TRBD1 (6 bases). The CDR3 runs 16 residues. The ends were cut back, 5 bases at V and 9 bases at J, with 23 bases in the middle. The germline V gene encodes CDR1 LNHDA and CDR2 SQIVND (reference sequence). CDR3 DNA sequence: TGTGCCAGTAGTGAAGTGGGTCGGGGGCGCGCACCGCCCCAGCATTTT. Its translation: CASSEVGRGRAPPQHF. The complete variable domain, with remaining parts taken from reference TRBV19 and TRBJ1-5, reads DGGITQSPKYLFRKEGQNVTLSCEQNLNHDAMYWYRQDPGQGLRLIYYSQIVNDFQKGDIAEGYSVSREKKESFPLTVTSAQKNPTAFYLCASSEVGRGRAPPQHFGDGTRLSIL.

The chain has TRBV7-2 and TRBJ1-4; tentative D call: TRBD1 (6 bases). Trimming cost V 5 bases and J 3 bases, with 16 bases left between them. The CDR3 runs 16 residues. The germline V gene has CDR1 SGHTA and CDR2 FQGNSA. In DNA, the CDR3 is TGTGCCAGCAGCCCTAGGACAGCCGCGGCTAATGAAAAACTGTTTTTT. It codes for CASSPRTAAANEKLFF.

The chain recombines TRBV5-3 with TRBJ2-7; TRBD2 aligns across 9 bases. TRBV5-3 is an ORF, and what it does is uncertain. This CDR3 region has 16 residues. Trimming removed 2 bases from V and 1 base from J; junction bases left unmatched: 7. CDR3: CARSFSIAGESYEQYF. In nucleotides, the CDR3 is TGTGCCAGAAGCTTCTCCATAGCGGGGGAGTCCTACGAGCAGTACTTC.

The chain joins TRBV5-7 to TRBJ1-5; D might be TRBD1 (6 bases). TRBV5-7 is marked as an open reading frame, function uncertain. This CDR3 has 17 amino acids. V dropped 3 bases and J dropped 2 bases, with 18 bases sitting between them. The DNA for the CDR3 is TGTGCCAGCAGCTGCAGCCATCCGGACAGATGCAATCAGCCCCAGCATTTT. It codes for CASSCSHPDRCNQPQHF.

This chain connects TRBV7-3 to TRBJ2-3; D perhaps matches TRBD1 (5 bases). The CDR3 is 14 residues long. Germline V gene sequence: CDR1 SGHTA, CDR2 FQGTGA. V was clipped by 6 bases and J by 8 bases, with 18 bases between them. Here the CDR3 DNA reads TGTGCCAGCAGAGTTGACAGTCGCGCACTTACGCAGTATTTT. Its translation is CASRVDSRALTQYF. Full variable domain (missing parts from reference TRBV7-3 and TRBJ2-3): GAGVSQTPSNKVTEKGKYVELRCDPISGHTALYWYRQSLGQGPEFLIYFQGTGAADDSGLPNDRFFAVRPEGSVSTLKIQRTERGDSAVYLCASRVDSRALTQYFGPGTRLTVL.